The 12 T cell receptor beta chains given below trace back to one sample, sequenced in a study of control samples from healthy donors and cancer patients. Sequenced by immunoSEQ multiplex PCR; TCRdb stores in-frame clones only, minus some. This sample has about 22,000 clones, with 84% found just once. The specimen sequenced was PBMCs. These receptors were taken from a man aged 60-69 years with colorectal cancer.

CDR3 bases: TGTGCCAGCTCACCACAGCGGGGGGACACCGGGGAGCTGTTTTTT. Translated, it gives CASSPQRGDTGELFF. The chain carries TRBV18 and TRBJ2-2; TRBD2 aligns across 9 bases. The CDR3 loop spans 15 amino acids. With 1 base clipped from V and 3 bases from J, the junction kept 0 bases outside the gene matches. Germline V gene data show CDR1 as KGHSH and CDR2 as LQKENI.

The CDR3, as DNA: TGTGCCAGCAGCTTAAGGGCTGATGGGGGAGGGTATGGCTACACCTTC. This encodes CASSLRADGGGYGYTF. The genes are TRBV7-8 and TRBJ1-2, with D maybe TRBD1 (5 bases). The CDR3 totals 16 residues. Trimming shortened V by 2 bases and J by 5 bases, and 18 bases separated the two germline ends. Germline values: CDR1 SGHVS, CDR2 FQNEAQ.

The chain carries TRBV18 and TRBJ2-2, with TRBD1 matching 8 bases. The germline CDR1 and CDR2 sequences are KGHSH and LQKENI. The CDR3 is 17 residues long. V shed 1 base and J 2 bases; nucleotides not matched to a gene: 6. CDR3 loop: CASSPRFGQGNTGELFF. The CDR3 DNA sequence: TGTGCCAGCTCACCACGCTTTGGACAGGGAAACACCGGGGAGCTGTTTTTT.

The rearrangement links TRBV30 to TRBJ1-4, with D hard to call. This CDR3 is built from 12 residues. CDR1 GTSNPN and CDR2 SVGIG come from the germline V gene (reference sequence). Deletions cut 1 base from V and 7 bases from J, with 7 bases between. The CDR3 DNA follows: TGTGCCTGGAGTGGGGTATTTGAAAAACTGTTTTTT. Translated: CAWSGVFEKLFF.

The V and J genes are TRBV20-1 and TRBJ1-5; D unresolved. The CDR3 covers 14 residues. V was shortened by 3 bases and J by 1 base, with 10 bases between the two germline ends. Per the germline V gene, CDR1 is DFQATT and CDR2 is SNEGSKA (reference sequence). The CDR3 here is CSASGQISNQPQHF. In nucleotides, the CDR3 is TGCAGTGCTAGTGGTCAGATAAGCAATCAGCCCCAGCATTTT.

This rearrangement joins TRBV11-2 to TRBJ2-7; the D is unclear. Trimming removed 1 base at V and 3 bases at J, with 10 bases between. The CDR3 spans 14 residues. Germline values: CDR1 SGHAT, CDR2 FQNNGV. CDR3 sequence: CASSLGLGRYEQYF. The CDR3 bases are TGTGCCAGCAGCTTAGGGCTGGGTCGCTACGAGCAGTACTTC.

The count of this clone is one. This chain links TRBV12-5 with TRBJ1-1, with TRBD1 as a possible D gene (5 bases). The CDR3 extends over 14 amino acids. CDR1 and CDR2 (germline): LGHNT, FRNRAP. Deletions cut 5 bases from V and 6 bases from J, with 16 bases between. The DNA for the CDR3 is TGTGCTAGTGGTGCACAGGCGTTAGGGGCTGAAGCTTTCTTT. Translation: CASGAQALGAEAFF.

The table lists this clone with a count of one. The chain couples TRBV3-1 (or the pseudogene TRBV3-2) to TRBJ2-5; D remains ambiguous. Germline loops: CDR1 LGHDT, CDR2 YNNKEL (reference sequence). Trimming removed 2 bases from V and 1 base from J, with 2 bases in between. This CDR3 contains 12 residues. CDR3 residues: CASSQTQETQYF. DNA for the CDR3: TGTGCCAGCAGCCAAACCCAAGAGACCCAGTACTTC.

The chain employs TRBV5-1 and TRBJ1-1, with a possible D match to TRBD1 (5 bases). The CDR3 has 12 amino acids. Germline V gene sequence: CDR1 SGHRS, CDR2 YFSETQ. Trimming took off 7 bases at V and 5 bases at J, with 12 bases between the two ends. The CDR3 here is CASGGRGTEAFF. The CDR3 bases are TGCGCCAGCGGGGGGAGAGGGACTGAAGCTTTCTTT. The full variable domain, its missing parts supplied by reference TRBV5-1 and TRBJ1-1, is KAGVTQTPRYLIKTRGQQVTLSCSPISGHRSVSWYQQTPGQGLQFLFEYFSETQRNKGNFPGRFSGRQFSNSRSEMNVSTLELGDSALYLCASGGRGTEAFFGQGTRLTVV.

This chain uses TRBV7-9 with TRBJ1-1; TRBD1 matches 7 bases. There are 16 residues in the CDR3. CDR1 and CDR2 from the germline V gene are SEHNR and FQNEAQ (reference sequence). J was trimmed by 1 base and V by 8 bases; bases with no gene match: 13. CDR3 bases: TGTGCCAGCCTACCCCAGGGGGGCGCTCGGAACACTGAAGCTTTCTTT. This gives the protein CASLPQGGARNTEAFF.

The chain couples TRBV30 to TRBJ2-5, with D possibly matching TRBD1 (5 bases). V gave up 3 bases and J gave up 4 bases, with 9 bases separating them. Germline loops: CDR1 GTSNPN, CDR2 SVGIG (reference sequence). The CDR3 totals 12 residues. The CDR3 sequence: CAWRARAETQYF. CDR3 DNA sequence: TGTGCCTGGAGGGCCAGGGCAGAGACCCAGTACTTC.

The V and J genes are TRBV14 and TRBJ1-2; D remains ambiguous. The length of the CDR3 is 12 residues. Germline V CDR1 and CDR2: SGHDN, FVKESK. Trimming took 3 bases from V and 5 from J, leaving 7 bases between them. The CDR3 is CASSHGWYGYTF. In DNA form, the CDR3 reads TGTGCCAGCAGCCACGGTTGGTATGGCTACACCTTC.